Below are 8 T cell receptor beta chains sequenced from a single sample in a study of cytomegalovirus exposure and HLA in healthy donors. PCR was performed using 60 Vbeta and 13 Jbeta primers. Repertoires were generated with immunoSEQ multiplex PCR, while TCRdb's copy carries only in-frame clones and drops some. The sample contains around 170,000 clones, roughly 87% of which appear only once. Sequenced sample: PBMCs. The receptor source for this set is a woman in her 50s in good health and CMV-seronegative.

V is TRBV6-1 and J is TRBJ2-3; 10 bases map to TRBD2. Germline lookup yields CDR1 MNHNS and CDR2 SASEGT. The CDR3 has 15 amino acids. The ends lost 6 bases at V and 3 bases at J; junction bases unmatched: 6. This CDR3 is CASRSSSGRTDTQYF. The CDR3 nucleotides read TGTGCCAGCAGAAGCTCTAGCGGGAGAACAGATACGCAGTATTTT.

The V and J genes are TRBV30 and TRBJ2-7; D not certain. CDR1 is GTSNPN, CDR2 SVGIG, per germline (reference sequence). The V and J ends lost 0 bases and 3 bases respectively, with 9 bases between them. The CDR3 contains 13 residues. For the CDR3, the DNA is TGTGCCTGGAGTGTTAACAGCATCTACGAGCAGTACTTC. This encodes CAWSVNSIYEQYF.

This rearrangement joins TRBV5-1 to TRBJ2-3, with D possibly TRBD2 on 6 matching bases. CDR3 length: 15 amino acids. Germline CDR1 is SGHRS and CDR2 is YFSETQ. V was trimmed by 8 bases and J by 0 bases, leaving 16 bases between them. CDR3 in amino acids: CASRLDDTSTDTQYF. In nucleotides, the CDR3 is TGCGCCAGTCGACTAGACGACACTAGCACAGATACGCAGTATTTT.

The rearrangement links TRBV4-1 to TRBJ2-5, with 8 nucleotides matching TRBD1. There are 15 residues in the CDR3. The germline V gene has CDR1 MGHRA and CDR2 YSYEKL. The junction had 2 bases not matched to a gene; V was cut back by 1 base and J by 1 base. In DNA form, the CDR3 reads TGCGCCAGCAGCCAAGTAGGGACAGGCCAAGAGACCCAGTACTTC. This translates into CASSQVGTGQETQYF.

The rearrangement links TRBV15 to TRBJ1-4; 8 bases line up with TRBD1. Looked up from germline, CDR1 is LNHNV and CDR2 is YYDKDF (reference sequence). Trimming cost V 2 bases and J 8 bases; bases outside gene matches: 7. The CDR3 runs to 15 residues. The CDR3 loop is CATSRIVQGAEKLFF. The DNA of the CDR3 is TGTGCCACCAGCAGAATTGTGCAGGGGGCGGAAAAACTGTTTTTT.

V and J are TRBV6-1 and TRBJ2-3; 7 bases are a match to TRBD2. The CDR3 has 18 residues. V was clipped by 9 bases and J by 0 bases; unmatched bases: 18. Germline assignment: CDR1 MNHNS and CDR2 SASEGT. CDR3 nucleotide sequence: TGTGCCAGTAGAGAACGGGTGTCGCGGGGGACTAGCACAGATACGCAGTATTTT. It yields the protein CASRERVSRGTSTDTQYF.

The CDR3 loop reads CAWTLQGGNEKLFF. The CDR3 nucleotides read TGTGCCTGGACACTACAGGGGGGGAATGAAAAACTGTTTTTT. The chain recombines TRBV30 with TRBJ1-4, with TRBD1 matching 8 bases. The germline CDR1 and CDR2 sequences are GTSNPN and SVGIG (reference sequence). The CDR3 is 14 amino acids. J was trimmed by 5 bases and V by 4 bases; bases with no gene match: 6.

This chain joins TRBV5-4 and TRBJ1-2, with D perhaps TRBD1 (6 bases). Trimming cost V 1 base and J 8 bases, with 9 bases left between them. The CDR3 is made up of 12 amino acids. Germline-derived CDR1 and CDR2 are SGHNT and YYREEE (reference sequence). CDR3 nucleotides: TGTGCCAGCAGCTTGACAGGGTGGGGCTACACCTTC. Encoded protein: CASSLTGWGYTF.